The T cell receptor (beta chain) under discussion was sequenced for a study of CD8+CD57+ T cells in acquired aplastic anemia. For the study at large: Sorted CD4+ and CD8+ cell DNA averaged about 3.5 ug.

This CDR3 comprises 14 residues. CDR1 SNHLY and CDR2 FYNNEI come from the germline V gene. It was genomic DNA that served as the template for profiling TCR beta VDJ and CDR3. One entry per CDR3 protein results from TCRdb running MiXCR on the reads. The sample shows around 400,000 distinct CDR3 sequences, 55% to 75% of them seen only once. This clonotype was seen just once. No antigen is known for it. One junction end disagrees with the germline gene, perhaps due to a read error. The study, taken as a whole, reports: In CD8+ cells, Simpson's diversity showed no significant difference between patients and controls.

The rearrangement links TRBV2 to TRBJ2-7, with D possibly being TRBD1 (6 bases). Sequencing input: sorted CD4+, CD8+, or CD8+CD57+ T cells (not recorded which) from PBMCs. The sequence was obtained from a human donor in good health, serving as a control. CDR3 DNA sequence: TGTGCCAGCAGTTCAGTGGACAGCGACTACGACCAGTACTTC. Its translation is CASSSVDSDYDQYF. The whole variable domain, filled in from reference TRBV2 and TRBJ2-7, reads EPEVTQTPSHQVTQMGQEVILRCVPISNHLYFYWYRQILGQKVEFLVSFYNNEISEKSEIFDDQFSVERPDGSNFTLKIRSTKLEDSAMYFCASSSVDSDYDQYFGPGTRLTVT.